One and the same sample provided the 11 T cell receptor beta chains below, sequenced in a study of T cells in Graves' hyperthyroidism and ophthalmopathy. Amplification of TCR beta CDR3 regions used RNA as the template. The TCR CDR3 first-round RT-PCR relied on the HTBI primer set. TCRdb redid the calling of the multiplex PCR reads with MiXCR, one entry per CDR3 protein. The data contain hundreds of thousands of distinct CDR3 sequences, approximately 14% of them seen just once; the ten biggest clones take up roughly 13%. The material sequenced was blood. These receptor sequences come from a woman under 30 with Graves' hyperthyroidism.

This clonotype was seen at least ten times. The V gene is TRBV29-1, the J gene TRBJ2-4; 9 nucleotides align to TRBD1. The CDR3 sequence is 16 residues long. The V and J ends lost 7 bases and 3 bases, in that order; junction bases with no gene match: 13. Germline V CDR1 and CDR2: SQVTM, ANQGSEA. The CDR3 region is CSASSQGARVKNIQYF. In nucleotides, the CDR3 is TGCAGCGCCTCTTCACAGGGGGCGAGGGTCAAAAACATTCAGTACTTC.

The V gene is TRBV20-1, the J gene TRBJ2-6, with 8 bases that match TRBD1. Germline V gene sequence: CDR1 DFQATT, CDR2 SNEGSKA (reference sequence). This CDR3 is built from 15 residues. V shed 7 bases and J 0 bases; nucleotides not matched to a gene: 5. CDR3: CSVRTGPSGANVLTF. The DNA of the CDR3 is TGCAGTGTTAGGACAGGGCCCTCTGGGGCCAACGTCCTGACTTTC.

This clonotype was picked up a small number of times. This rearrangement joins TRBV7-9 to TRBJ2-1; possibly TRBD1 for D (6 bases). Germline values: CDR1 SEHNR, CDR2 FQNEAQ (reference sequence). This CDR3 has 14 amino acids. V lost 5 bases to trimming and J lost 6 bases, with 14 bases between them. As DNA, the CDR3 is TGTGCCAGCAGCCGCGGACAGCCCCCCAATGAGCAGTTCTTC. It translates to CASSRGQPPNEQFF.

The rearrangement links TRBV27 to TRBJ1-1; D not resolved. This CDR3 comprises 17 residues. Germline V CDR1 and CDR2: MNHEY, SMNVEV (reference sequence). V lost 7 bases, J lost 2 bases, and 23 bases lay in between. CDR3 bases: TGTGCCAGCACCCAAAGGGCCCCTCGACTGAGCAACACTGAAGCTTTCTTT. Translated: CASTQRAPRLSNTEAFF.

This clonotype was found a few times. The chain has TRBV3-1 and TRBJ2-1; D possibly matches TRBD1 or TRBD2 (6 bases each). This CDR3 has 14 residues. V shed 4 bases and J shed 7 bases, with 14 bases lying between them. From germline, CDR1 is LGHDT and CDR2 YNNKEL (reference sequence). In nucleotides, the CDR3 is TGTGCCAGCAGCCGGCGAGAGGGGGGAAATGAGCAGTTCTTC. It is translated as CASSRREGGNEQFF.

This clonotype was detected many times. The chain has TRBV7-2 and TRBJ1-3; D ambiguous. Germline V gene sequence: CDR1 SGHTA, CDR2 FQGNSA. Trimming cost V 5 bases and J 2 bases, with 16 bases left between them. This CDR3 has 16 residues. CDR3 sequence (DNA): TGTGCCAGCAGCGGTCGACAAGCCCACGCTGGAAACACCATATATTTT. Amino acids: CASSGRQAHAGNTIYF.

This sequence joins TRBV20-1 and TRBJ1-2; no clear D. Trimming removed 5 bases from V and 2 bases from J, with 15 bases in between. CDR3 length equals 14 residues. CDR1 and CDR2 from the germline V gene are DFQATT and SNEGSKA (reference sequence). CDR3 in amino acids: CSARLPAANYGYTF. CDR3 DNA sequence: TGCAGTGCTCGCCTTCCGGCAGCGAACTATGGCTACACCTTC.

This clonotype was observed many times. The V gene is TRBV27, the J gene TRBJ2-1; 8 bases align to TRBD2. Trimming cost V 6 bases and J 2 bases; bases outside gene matches: 6. The germline V gene has CDR1 MNHEY and CDR2 SMNVEV (reference sequence). The CDR3 has 15 residues. The CDR3 sequence is CASSLAGNTYNEQFF. The CDR3 DNA reads as TGTGCCAGCAGCTTAGCGGGAAATACCTACAATGAGCAGTTCTTC.

This clonotype was observed a single time. The rearrangement links TRBV4-1 to TRBJ2-7; no clear D. The germline V gene encodes CDR1 MGHRA and CDR2 YSYEKL. The ends were cut back, 0 bases at V and 2 bases at J, with 11 bases in the middle. The CDR3 extends over 15 amino acids. CDR3 DNA: TGCGCCAGCAGCCAAGATTTGTCACCTACCTACGAGCAGTACTTC. This gives the protein CASSQDLSPTYEQYF.

V gene TRBV4-1 combines with J gene TRBJ1-1; TRBD1 might be the D (6 bases). Trimming stripped 5 bases from V and 4 bases from J, with 14 bases between. Germline V CDR1 and CDR2: MGHRA, YSYEKL. The CDR3 spans 14 residues. The CDR3 spells CASSKGTPSTEAFF. Written as DNA, the CDR3 is TGCGCCAGCAGCAAAGGGACACCGAGCACTGAAGCTTTCTTT.

This clonotype came up a few times. The chain combines TRBV7-9 with TRBJ1-2; TRBD1 matches at 10 bases. CDR3 size: 16 residues. Per the germline V gene, CDR1 is SEHNR and CDR2 is FQNEAQ (reference sequence). V shed 1 base and J 3 bases; nucleotides not matched to a gene: 5. CDR3 DNA: TGTGCCAGCAGCTTAGGAGAGACAGGGGGCGACTATGGCTACACCTTC. Its translation: CASSLGETGGDYGYTF.